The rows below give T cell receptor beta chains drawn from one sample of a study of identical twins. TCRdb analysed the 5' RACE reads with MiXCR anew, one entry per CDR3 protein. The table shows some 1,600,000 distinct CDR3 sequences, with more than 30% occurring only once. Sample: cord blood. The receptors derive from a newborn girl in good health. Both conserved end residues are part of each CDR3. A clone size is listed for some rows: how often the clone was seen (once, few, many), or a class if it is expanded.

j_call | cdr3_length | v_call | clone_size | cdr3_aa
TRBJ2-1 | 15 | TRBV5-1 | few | CASSLGAGNGNERFF
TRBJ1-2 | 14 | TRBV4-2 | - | CASSQERSPYGYTF
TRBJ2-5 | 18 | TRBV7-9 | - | CASSLRLAGGCGDNEQYF
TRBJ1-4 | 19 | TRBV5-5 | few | CASSLGGFLRRGANEKLFF
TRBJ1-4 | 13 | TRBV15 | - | CATSRAQPEKLFF
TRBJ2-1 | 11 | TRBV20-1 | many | CSASGGNEQFF
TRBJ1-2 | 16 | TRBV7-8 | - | CASSNPIGGLDYGYTF
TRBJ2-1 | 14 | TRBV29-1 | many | CSVADRDRADEQFF
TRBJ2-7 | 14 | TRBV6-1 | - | CASRGWRSPYEQYF
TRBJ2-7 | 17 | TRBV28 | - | CASSSGTSGRWAYEQYF
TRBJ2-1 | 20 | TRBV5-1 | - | CASSSSWTSDVNRLYNEQFF
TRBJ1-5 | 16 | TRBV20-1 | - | CSARIRGVRIDQPQHF